This is a list of T cell receptor beta chains from one sample in a study of post-analysis software for immune sequencing data. Each CDR3 protein gets one entry after TCRdb re-called the PCR reads with MiXCR. Here the sample spans some 890,000 distinct CDR3 sequences, about 50% being singletons. The sequencing input was blood. These TCRs come from a girl aged 5-17 years with multiple sclerosis. Both conserved end residues are part of each CDR3. A D gene is named only where the DNA matches it firmly. Expanded clones get a size class; other rows say once, few or many, or leave the size out.

v_call	j_call	clone_size	d_call	cdr3_aa	cdr3_nt
TRBV6-6	TRBJ1-1	NA	NA	CASSYQGEQTEAFF	TGTGCCAGCAGCTACCAGGGAGAACAGACTGAAGCTTTCTTT
TRBV5-5	TRBJ1-1	NA	NA	CASSLEPGADTEAFF	TGTGCCAGCAGCTTGGAGCCGGGGGCAGACACTGAAGCTTTCTTT
TRBV29-1	TRBJ2-7	NA	NA	CSVEGTPAGPHYEQYF	TGCAGCGTTGAGGGGACCCCGGCGGGGCCTCACTACGAGCAGTACTTC
TRBV12-3/TRBV12-4	TRBJ2-1	NA	TRBD2	CASRMTSGGPNEQFF	TGTGCCAGCAGGATGACTAGCGGGGGGCCCAATGAGCAGTTCTTC
TRBV7-2	TRBJ1-6	NA	TRBD1	CASSTRQGGNSPLHF	TGTGCCAGCAGCACCCGACAGGGCGGTAATTCACCCCTCCACTTT
TRBV20-1	TRBJ1-2	NA	TRBD1	CSAVPGTGGLGGYTF	TGCAGTGCTGTACCTGGGACAGGGGGCCTAGGTGGCTACACCTTC
TRBV27	TRBJ1-2	NA	TRBD1	CASSLSGTGYNYGYTF	TGTGCCAGCAGTCTATCCGGGACAGGCTATAACTATGGCTACACCTTC
TRBV9	TRBJ1-5	NA	NA	CVSSVGGWDMSNQPQHF	TGTGTCAGCAGCGTAGGGGGTTGGGACATGAGCAATCAGCCCCAGCATTTT
TRBV5-1	TRBJ2-7	NA	TRBD1	CASSSPWTGSYEQYF	TGCGCCAGTAGCTCCCCATGGACAGGGTCGTACGAGCAGTACTTC
TRBV6-6	TRBJ1-5	NA	NA	CASSYFGGQSSNQPQHF	TGTGCCAGCAGTTACTTCGGGGGGCAGAGTAGCAATCAGCCCCAGCATTTT
TRBV5-6	TRBJ1-2	NA	NA	CASSLPGPSYGYTF	TGTGCCAGCAGCCTACCGGGACCGAGCTATGGCTACACCTTC
TRBV29-1	TRBJ1-2	few	NA	CSVEAGARYGYTF	TGCAGCGTTGAGGCAGGGGCCCGCTATGGCTACACCTTC
TRBV6-1	TRBJ2-7	NA	NA	CASRLGGEGSEQYF	TGTGCCAGCCGCCTTGGGGGCGAAGGGTCCGAGCAGTACTTC
TRBV12-3/TRBV12-4	TRBJ2-7	once	NA	CASSQHQGYSYEQYF	TGTGCCAGCAGCCAACACCAGGGTTACTCCTACGAGCAGTACTTC
TRBV6-6	TRBJ1-5	few	TRBD1	CASSQQDRQPQHF	TGTGCCAGCAGCCAGCAGGACAGGCAGCCCCAGCATTTT
TRBV6-6	TRBJ2-4	few	TRBD1	CASSSSWGTGQGVNIQYF	TGTGCCAGCAGTTCCTCCTGGGGAACGGGACAGGGGGTGAACATTCAGTACTTC
TRBV12-3/TRBV12-4	TRBJ2-3	few	TRBD2	CASSSRTQTSGGRTDTQYF	TGTGCCAGCAGCTCCCGAACCCAAACTAGCGGGGGCCGCACAGATACGCAGTATTTT
TRBV20-1	TRBJ1-2	few	TRBD1	CSARDADRGSRNYGYTF	TGCAGTGCTAGAGATGCGGACAGGGGGTCGAGAAACTATGGCTACACCTTC
TRBV5-1	TRBJ2-3	NA	TRBD2	CASSLEGGSRTQYF	TGCGCCAGCAGCTTGGAGGGCGGGAGCCGTACGCAGTATTTT
TRBV7-9	TRBJ2-7	NA	NA	CASTVGDGVKTYEQYF	TGTGCCAGCACCGTCGGGGACGGTGTAAAGACCTACGAGCAGTACTTC
TRBV18	TRBJ2-5	NA	TRBD2	CASSPRLAEAQETQYF	TGTGCCAGCTCACCCAGACTAGCGGAAGCCCAAGAGACCCAGTACTTC
TRBV15	TRBJ2-1	few	TRBD2	CATSRAAGTSLYGEQFF	TGTGCCACCAGCAGGGCGGCCGGGACTAGCTTGTATGGTGAGCAGTTCTTC
TRBV7-8	TRBJ2-3	NA	NA	CASTYRGLKRTDTQYF	TGTGCCAGCACCTATAGAGGGCTGAAACGCACAGATACGCAGTATTTT
TRBV5-1	TRBJ2-5	NA	NA	CASSLSSTETQYF	TGCGCCAGCAGCTTATCCTCAACGGAGACCCAGTACTTC
TRBV9	TRBJ1-1	NA	NA	CASSANKNTEAFF	TGTGCCAGCAGCGCTAACAAGAACACTGAAGCTTTCTTT
TRBV29-1	TRBJ2-7	NA	NA	CSVEDRGGWYEQYF	TGCAGCGTTGAAGATCGAGGGGGGTGGTACGAGCAGTACTTC
TRBV27	TRBJ2-3	NA	NA	CASTPNPGAAQYF	TGTGCCAGCACTCCTAACCCAGGGGCTGCGCAGTATTTT
TRBV7-2	TRBJ2-3	few	TRBD2	CASSGRASKDTQYF	TGTGCCAGCAGTGGGAGGGCCTCAAAAGATACGCAGTATTTT
TRBV4-2	TRBJ2-1	NA	TRBD2	CASSQVHPSGGIYNEQFF	TGTGCCAGCAGCCAAGTCCATCCTAGCGGGGGAATCTACAATGAGCAGTTCTTC
TRBV9	TRBJ2-1	few	NA	CASSVGRIGKSLRYNEQFF	TGTGCCAGCAGCGTAGGCAGGATTGGGAAGAGCCTCCGTTACAATGAGCAGTTCTTC
TRBV20-1	TRBJ2-1	NA	TRBD1	CSARVMVGQARDNEQFF	TGCAGTGCTAGAGTTATGGTCGGACAGGCCAGAGACAATGAGCAGTTCTTC